Following are 11 T cell receptor beta chains from one sample sequenced in a study of CD8+CD57+ T cells in acquired aplastic anemia. The template used for profiling TCR beta VDJ and CDR3 was genomic DNA. TCRdb called the reads again in MiXCR, with one record for every CDR3 protein. The sample yields some 210,000 distinct CDR3 sequences, 61% seen once. Sequenced sample: sorted CD4+, CD8+, or CD8+CD57+ T cells (not recorded which) from PBMCs. These TCRs come from a human donor in good health.

This chain uses TRBV12-3 or TRBV12-4 with TRBJ2-2; possible D gene TRBD1, 6 bases. V lost 7 bases, J lost 6 bases, and 12 bases lay in between. CDR3 size: 13 residues. CDR3 sequence reads: CASIQGSAGELFF. DNA for the CDR3: TGTGCCAGCATACAGGGATCGGCCGGGGAGCTGTTTTTT.

The chain employs TRBV20-1 and TRBJ2-3; TRBD2 agrees at 10 bases. This CDR3 region has 15 residues. V shed 6 bases and J 4 bases; nucleotides not matched to a gene: 10. Looked up from germline, CDR1 is DFQATT and CDR2 is SNEGSKA (reference sequence). The CDR3 DNA reads as TGCAGTGCCGAGAGCCTAGCGGGGGATGCAGATACGCAGTATTTT. Translating it yields CSAESLAGDADTQYF.

The rearrangement uses TRBV25-1 and TRBJ2-2, with D possibly TRBD2 on 5 matching bases. CDR1 and CDR2 (germline): MGHDK, SYGVNS. Trimming took 6 bases from V and 4 from J, leaving 12 bases between them. The length of the CDR3 is 14 residues. The CDR3 loop reads CASSLGVSTGELFF. CDR3 bases: TGTGCCAGCAGCCTCGGGGTTAGCACCGGGGAGCTGTTTTTT.

This clonotype was seen ten or more times. This chain joins TRBV13 and TRBJ2-7; a possible D gene is TRBD1 (5 bases). V lost 2 bases to trimming and J lost 6 bases, with 14 bases between them. Germline V gene lookup returns CDR1 PRHDT and CDR2 FYEKMQ (reference sequence). The CDR3 is 14 amino acids. CDR3 sequence (DNA): TGTGCCAGCAGCTTATCATCCATGGACACCGAGCAGTACTTC. It translates to CASSLSSMDTEQYF.

The chain combines TRBV7-2 with TRBJ2-7; 7 nucleotides match TRBD2. The CDR3 runs 14 residues. V lost 2 bases, J lost 2 bases, and 3 bases stayed unmatched. From germline, CDR1 is SGHTA and CDR2 FQGNSA. The CDR3 is CASSLFRGAYEQYF. DNA of the CDR3: TGTGCCAGCAGCTTATTCCGGGGGGCCTACGAGCAGTACTTC.

The chain combines TRBV7-8 with TRBJ2-7; 7 bases match TRBD2. CDR3 length: 17 amino acids. V lost 5 bases, J lost 3 bases, and 16 bases stayed unmatched. From germline, CDR1 is SGHVS and CDR2 FQNEAQ. DNA for the CDR3: TGTGCCAGCAGCGTCACTCCTTGGGGGGGGACTTTCTACGAGCAGTACTTC. This gives the protein CASSVTPWGGTFYEQYF.

CDR3: CATSNGQGLTEAFF. The DNA of the CDR3 is TGTGCCACCAGCAACGGACAGGGCTTAACTGAAGCTTTCTTT. J is TRBJ1-1 and V is TRBV15; 8 bases fit TRBD1. The CDR3 consists of 14 residues. The V gene's germline CDR1 is LNHNV and CDR2 YYDKDF (reference sequence). V shed 4 bases, J shed 5 bases, and the junction held 6 bases outside the gene matches.

This chain links TRBV19 with TRBJ1-6, with a possible D match to TRBD1 (5 bases). The CDR3 totals 14 residues. Per germline, CDR1 LNHDA and CDR2 SQIVND (reference sequence). The V end lost 3 bases, the J end lost 8 bases, and 11 bases lay between the germline ends. The DNA of the CDR3 is TGTGCCAGTAGTATGAGCAGGGAGTATTCACCCCTCCACTTT. Translation: CASSMSREYSPLHF. Using reference TRBV19 and TRBJ1-6 for the parts outside the CDR3, the full variable domain is DGGITQSPKYLFRKEGQNVTLSCEQNLNHDAMYWYRQDPGQGLRLIYYSQIVNDFQKGDIAEGYSVSREKKESFPLTVTSAQKNPTAFYLCASSMSREYSPLHFGNGTRLTVT.

CDR3 DNA: TGTGCCAGCAGCTTGGACGGACTAGCGGGAGTGGAGCAGTACTTC. Translated: CASSLDGLAGVEQYF. This chain joins TRBV5-6 and TRBJ2-7; 13 positions match TRBD2. Germline assignment: CDR1 SGHDT and CDR2 YYEEEE. The CDR3 extends over 15 amino acids. After removal of 0 bases from V and 7 bases from J, the junction contained 4 bases not matched to a gene.

The chain couples TRBV7-2 to TRBJ2-1; D ambiguous. V lost 4 bases and J lost 0, with 10 bases in between. This CDR3 contains 15 residues. Per germline, CDR1 SGHTA and CDR2 FQGNSA. This CDR3 is CASSWRRASYNEQFF. The DNA for the CDR3 is TGTGCCAGCAGCTGGCGACGCGCCTCCTACAATGAGCAGTTCTTC. The whole variable domain, remainder taken from reference TRBV7-2 and TRBJ2-1, is GAGVSQSPSNKVTEKGKDVELRCDPISGHTALYWYRQSLGQGLEFLIYFQGNSAPDKSGLPSDRFSAERTGGSVSTLTIQRTQQEDSAVYLCASSWRRASYNEQFFGPGTRLTVL.

This clonotype showed up many times. The chain is built from TRBV6-5 and TRBJ2-2, with D possibly matching TRBD1 (5 bases). This CDR3 region has 13 residues. Germline CDR1 is MNHEY and CDR2 is SVGAGI. V shed 4 bases and J shed 8 bases, with 11 bases lying between them. The chain's CDR3 is CASSSPGRGELFF. CDR3 nucleotide sequence: TGTGCCAGCAGTTCCCCAGGGCGTGGGGAGCTGTTTTTT.